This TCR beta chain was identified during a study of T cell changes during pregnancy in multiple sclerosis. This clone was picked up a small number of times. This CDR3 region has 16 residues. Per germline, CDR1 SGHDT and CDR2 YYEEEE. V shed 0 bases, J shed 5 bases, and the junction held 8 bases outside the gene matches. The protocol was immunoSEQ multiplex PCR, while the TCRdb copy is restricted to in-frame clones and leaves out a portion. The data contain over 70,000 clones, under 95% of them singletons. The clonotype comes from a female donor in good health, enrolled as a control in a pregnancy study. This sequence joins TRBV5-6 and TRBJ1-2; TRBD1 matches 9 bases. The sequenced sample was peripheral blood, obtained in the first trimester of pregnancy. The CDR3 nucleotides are TGTGCCAGCAGCTTGGCTGGAGACAGGGGGTCATATGGCTACACCTTC. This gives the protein CASSLAGDRGSYGYTF.